The clone carrying this T cell receptor beta chain has more than one count but fewer than ten. The CDR3 runs to 12 residues. Trimming took off 4 bases at V and 6 bases at J, with 10 bases between the two ends. Germline V CDR1 and CDR2: SQVTM, ANQGSEA. The data belong to a study of response to subunit inactivated influenza vaccine. One entry per CDR3 protein results from TCRdb running MiXCR on the RT-PCR reads. The sample contains about half a million distinct CDR3 sequences, about 25% of which appear only once. The rearrangement uses TRBV29-1 and TRBJ2-1, with a weak D call TRBD2 (6 bases). This sample comprised CD4+ T cells sorted from PBMCs, obtained 4 to 6 days after vaccination. The TCR sequence derives from a man in his forties or fifties who received an inactivated influenza vaccine. CDR3 loop: CSVAQTSNEQFF. CDR3 in DNA: TGCAGCGTTGCACAGACTAGCAATGAGCAGTTCTTC.